The 26 T cell receptor beta chains given below trace back to one sample, sequenced in a study of blood T cells in healthy people across ages (dated by TCRdb to 2014 to 2015). Library generation was performed with 5' RACE. For sequencing, an Illumina HiSeq 2500 was employed. A second PCR of about 7 to 12 cycles was run with a J-beta primer mix and a sample-barcoded 5' primer. TCRdb applied fastp at Q25 and MiXCR to the public reads, then kept only in-frame beta chains. One record per CDR3 amino acid sequence lists the most common genes and DNA. The sample yields about 680,000 distinct CDR3 sequences; over 45% were counted once. The top ten clonotypes cover around a third of the sample. The sample was blood. The source of these receptors is a woman aged 60-75 years in good health.

This clonotype was found a few times. The genes are TRBV20-1 and TRBJ2-7; 7 bases line up with TRBD2. Germline CDR1 is DFQATT and CDR2 is SNEGSKA (reference sequence). The CDR3 consists of 17 residues. V lost 0 bases and J lost 2; bases outside the gene matches: 13. CDR3 nucleotide sequence: TGCAGTGCTAGAGATACGCTGTGGACGGGAGGAACCTACGAGCAGTACTTC. Encoded protein: CSARDTLWTGGTYEQYF.

This chain connects TRBV6-1 to TRBJ2-1; D is perhaps TRBD1 (5 bases). V lost 6 bases and J lost 0, with 15 bases in between. The CDR3 is 16 amino acids. Per germline, CDR1 MNHNS and CDR2 SASEGT. CDR3 nucleotide sequence: TGTGCCAGCAGGGACCCGACAGCCGGCTCCTACAATGAGCAGTTCTTC. The encoded protein is CASRDPTAGSYNEQFF.

J is TRBJ2-4 and V is TRBV20-1; D perhaps matches TRBD1 (6 bases). The J call may be incorrect, as the DNA end agrees better with TRBJ2-7. The CDR3 is 15 amino acids. Germline CDR1 reads DFQATT; CDR2 reads SNEGSKA (reference sequence). CDR3 in amino acids: CSARGDRPHSYEQYF. The CDR3 nucleotides read TGCAGTGCTAGAGGTGACAGGCCTCATTCCTACGAGCAGTACTTC.

This clonotype appeared a few times. The rearrangement uses TRBV7-2 and TRBJ2-1; D call uncertain. This CDR3 comprises 14 residues. The germline CDR1 and CDR2 sequences are SGHTA and FQGNSA. The V gene lost 2 bases and the J gene lost 4 bases, with 9 bases spanning the gap. The CDR3: CASSLTALYNEQFF. For the CDR3, the DNA is TGTGCCAGCAGCTTAACAGCGCTTTACAATGAGCAGTTCTTC.

The genes are TRBV6-1 and TRBJ2-1, with 9 bases identical to TRBD2. Germline V lookup: CDR1 MNHNS, CDR2 SASEGT. V lost 5 bases to trimming and J lost 3 bases; unmatched junction nucleotides: 14. This CDR3 comprises 18 residues. The CDR3 reads CASSPYSGGRLFYNEQFF. For the CDR3, the DNA is TGTGCCAGCAGTCCCTATAGCGGGGGTCGCCTTTTCTACAATGAGCAGTTCTTC.

In its sample, this clonotype was seen a few times. The rearrangement uses TRBV7-3 and TRBJ2-5, with 9 bases matching TRBD1. The J call could be wrong; TRBJ2-7 is a better fit for the DNA end. In germline, CDR1 is SGHTA, CDR2 FQGTGA. The CDR3 has 14 residues. The CDR3: CASMPGTGPYEQYF. In DNA, the CDR3 is TGTGCCAGCATGCCGGGGACAGGGCCCTACGAGCAGTACTTC.

This clonotype was seen ten or more times. The genes are TRBV12-3 or TRBV12-4 and TRBJ2-1; D is uncertain. V gave up 3 bases and J gave up 5 bases, with 8 bases separating them. The CDR3 is 13 amino acids. CDR3 sequence reads: CASSLSQNNEQFF. CDR3 in DNA: TGTGCCAGCAGTTTGAGCCAGAACAATGAGCAGTTCTTC.

V usage is TRBV29-1 and J usage is TRBJ2-2; 8 nucleotides match TRBD1. The V and J ends lost 6 bases and 4 bases, in that order; junction bases with no gene match: 16. This CDR3 is built from 17 residues. The germline gives CDR1 SQVTM, CDR2 ANQGSEA. This CDR3 is CSVAPHWTGKTTGELFF. The CDR3 DNA is TGCAGCGTCGCCCCCCACTGGACAGGGAAAACCACCGGGGAGCTGTTTTTT.

There are a few counts of this clonotype. The chain employs TRBV6-2 or TRBV6-3 and TRBJ2-3; 9 nucleotides line up with TRBD2. Trimming took 8 bases from V and 0 from J; bases not matched to a gene: 6. CDR3 size: 15 residues. The germline V gene has CDR1 MNHEY and CDR2 SVGEGT. The CDR3 reads CASGMTSGSTDTQYF. As DNA, the CDR3 is TGTGCCAGCGGTATGACTAGCGGTAGCACAGATACGCAGTATTTT.

The rearrangement links TRBV11-2 to TRBJ2-4, with no clear D. V was cut by 5 bases and J by 1 base, with 12 bases left in between. There are 15 residues in the CDR3. In germline, CDR1 is SGHAT, CDR2 FQNNGV. CDR3 protein: CASSPNLVAKNIQYF. The CDR3 nucleotides read TGTGCCAGCAGCCCTAATCTCGTTGCCAAAAACATTCAGTACTTC. Using reference TRBV11-2 and TRBJ2-4 for the parts outside the CDR3, the full variable domain is EAGVAQSPRYKIIEKRQSVAFWCNPISGHATLYWYQQILGQGPKLLIQFQNNGVVDDSQLPKDRFSAERLKGVDSTLKIQPAKLEDSAVYLCASSPNLVAKNIQYFGAGTRLSVL.

The chain links TRBV7-9 to TRBJ1-1; 7 bases align to TRBD1. Per germline, CDR1 SEHNR and CDR2 FQNEAQ (reference sequence). The V segment lost 4 bases and the J segment 4 bases; nucleotides outside the gene matches: 9. The CDR3 consists of 15 residues. The CDR3 nucleotides read TGTGCCAGCAGCTACAGACAGGGAGGGGGCACTGAAGCTTTCTTT. Its protein product is CASSYRQGGGTEAFF. Based on the CDR3 plus reference TRBV7-9 and TRBJ1-1, the full variable domain is DTGVSQNPRHKITKRGQNVTFRCDPISEHNRLYWYRQTLGQGPEFLTYFQNEAQLEKSRLLSDRFSAERPKGSFSTLEIQRTEQGDSAMYLCASSYRQGGGTEAFFGQGTRLTVV.

This chain joins TRBV7-2 and TRBJ1-5; possible D gene TRBD1, 5 bases. The CDR3 extends over 13 amino acids. Germline CDR1 is SGHTA and CDR2 is FQGNSA. With 5 bases removed from V and 7 bases from J, the gap between germline ends came to 12 bases. The DNA for the CDR3 is TGTGCCAGCAGCCAGGGATTGAGACAGCCCCAGCATTTT. Its translation is CASSQGLRQPQHF.

The chain combines TRBV29-1 with TRBJ1-4; TRBD1 aligns across 7 bases. The CDR3 runs 10 residues. Germline V gives CDR1 SQVTM, CDR2 ANQGSEA. The V and J ends lost 6 bases and 12 bases, in that order; junction bases with no gene match: 4. DNA for the CDR3: TGCAGCGTCCGACAGGGCCAACTGTTTTTT. Its translation is CSVRQGQLFF.

A few counts support this clonotype. The rearrangement links TRBV7-9 to TRBJ2-5, with a weak D call TRBD2 (6 bases). Between the trimmed V and J ends, which lost 6 bases and 2 bases, there was a span of 19 bases. The CDR3 is 16 residues long. The germline V gene encodes CDR1 SEHNR and CDR2 FQNEAQ (reference sequence). The CDR3 spells CASRRLAGWEQETQYF. DNA for the CDR3: TGTGCCAGCAGGCGCCTGGCGGGGTGGGAACAAGAGACCCAGTACTTC.

The chain employs TRBV6-5 and TRBJ2-7; 7 bases agree with TRBD2. The CDR3 runs to 15 residues. Trimming cost V 5 bases and J 3 bases; bases outside gene matches: 10. The germline CDR1 and CDR2 sequences are MNHEY and SVGAGI. The DNA of the CDR3 is TGTGCCAGCAGTGAGAAGGGACTACACATCTACGAGCAGTACTTC. It encodes CASSEKGLHIYEQYF.

The rearrangement links TRBV20-1 to TRBJ2-1; D uncertain. V lost 6 bases to trimming and J lost 6 bases, with 12 bases between them. The CDR3 has 12 amino acids. CDR1 DFQATT and CDR2 SNEGSKA come from the germline V gene (reference sequence). The CDR3: CSASRRINEQFF. Here the CDR3 DNA reads TGCAGTGCCAGTAGGCGGATCAATGAGCAGTTCTTC.

The chain recombines TRBV7-2 with TRBJ2-1, with 10 nucleotides matching TRBD2. V gave up 5 bases and J gave up 3 bases; unmatched junction bases: 7. Looked up from germline, CDR1 is SGHTA and CDR2 is FQGNSA. The CDR3 sequence is 16 residues long. CDR3 in amino acids: CASSPWTSGYYNEQFF. The DNA for the CDR3 is TGTGCCAGCAGCCCGTGGACTAGCGGATACTACAATGAGCAGTTCTTC.

Remarks on this clonotype: A read error may explain this, as a much larger clone is one base away. This chain uses TRBV11-1 with TRBJ2-5; D is ambiguous. The assigned J gene may be wrong: the sequence end matches TRBJ2-1 better. Germline assignment: CDR1 SGHAT and CDR2 FQDESV (reference sequence). This CDR3 comprises 12 residues. The CDR3 protein is CASSLNQETQFF. DNA of the CDR3: TGTGCCAGCAGCTTAAACCAAGAGACCCAGTTCTTC.

This clonotype came up a few times. The chain couples TRBV10-3 to TRBJ2-5; D is perhaps TRBD1 (6 bases). Between the trimmed V and J ends, which lost 6 bases and 2 bases, there was a span of 10 bases. There are 13 residues in the CDR3. Germline CDR1 reads ENHRY; CDR2 reads SYGVKD. The DNA for the CDR3 is TGTGCCATCAGCCAGGGGTTACAAGAGACCCAGTACTTC. Translated, it gives CAISQGLQETQYF.

This chain uses TRBV27 with TRBJ2-3; D gene ambiguous. CDR3 length equals 15 residues. The germline V gene encodes CDR1 MNHEY and CDR2 SMNVEV (reference sequence). V was trimmed by 6 bases and J by 0 bases, leaving 13 bases between them. The CDR3 is CASRKYGRSTDTQYF. DNA of the CDR3: TGTGCCAGCAGGAAGTATGGCCGTAGCACAGATACGCAGTATTTT.

This clonotype was found many times. J is TRBJ2-7 and V is TRBV18; D unclear. The V end lost 3 bases, the J end lost 3 bases, and 9 bases lay between the germline ends. The CDR3 covers 13 residues. Per the germline V gene, CDR1 is KGHSH and CDR2 is LQKENI. This CDR3 reads CASSPELDYEQYF. The CDR3 region has the DNA TGTGCCAGCTCACCGGAGCTGGACTACGAGCAGTACTTC.

This clonotype was recorded many times. In nucleotides, the CDR3 is TGCAGCGTTAGGGACAGGGATTTGGCCAAAAACATTCAGTACTTC. As protein: CSVRDRDLAKNIQYF. This chain uses TRBV29-1 with TRBJ2-4, with 9 positions matching TRBD1. The V and J ends lost 5 bases and 1 base, in that order; junction bases with no gene match: 6. The germline V gene encodes CDR1 SQVTM and CDR2 ANQGSEA. This CDR3 is 15 amino acids long. Looking up the rest from reference TRBV29-1 and TRBJ2-4 gives the full variable domain: SAVISQKPSRDICQRGTSLTIQCQVDSQVTMMFWYRQQPGQSLTLIATANQGSEATYESGFVIDKFPISRPNLTFSTLTVSNMSPEDSSIYLCSVRDRDLAKNIQYFGAGTRLSVL.

V gene TRBV20-1 combines with J gene TRBJ2-7; the D is unclear. The J call is in doubt because the DNA end fits TRBJ2-5 better. This CDR3 comprises 15 residues. From germline, CDR1 is DFQATT and CDR2 SNEGSKA (reference sequence). DNA of the CDR3: TGCAGTGCTAGAGATCCGGCAGGACCTGGGGAGACCCAGTACTTC. It yields the protein CSARDPAGPGETQYF.

This clonotype occurred a few times. The chain has TRBV29-1 and TRBJ2-5, with D possibly being TRBD1 (5 bases). Germline values: CDR1 SQVTM, CDR2 ANQGSEA. This CDR3 is 15 amino acids long. Deletions cut 0 bases from V and 7 bases from J, with 18 bases between. The CDR3 sequence is CSVEDQGAREGTQYF. The CDR3 nucleotides are TGCAGCGTTGAAGATCAAGGGGCCAGGGAAGGGACCCAGTACTTC.

The rearrangement joins TRBV5-6 to TRBJ2-1; a weak D match, TRBD2 (6 bases). This CDR3 is built from 11 residues. Trimming shortened V by 4 bases and J by 15 bases, and 14 bases separated the two germline ends. Germline V gene lookup returns CDR1 SGHDT and CDR2 YYEEEE. The chain's CDR3 is CASSRLGSRFF. The DNA of the CDR3 is TGTGCCAGCAGCCGACTAGGAAGTCGGTTCTTC.

This clonotype was seen once. The rearrangement joins TRBV20-1 to TRBJ2-7; 8 nucleotides agree with TRBD1. Germline lookup yields CDR1 DFQATT and CDR2 SNEGSKA (reference sequence). This CDR3 has 14 amino acids. The V segment lost 1 base and the J segment 5 bases; nucleotides outside the gene matches: 7. The CDR3 spells CSARVPQGANEQYF. CDR3 coding DNA: TGCAGTGCTAGAGTTCCCCAGGGGGCCAACGAGCAGTACTTC.